Each of the 27 T cell receptor beta chains below was sequenced from the same sample in a study of T cell responses to AZD1222 COVID-19 vaccine. Sequenced by immunoSEQ multiplex PCR; TCRdb stores in-frame clones only, minus some. Altogether around 260,000 clones are present, 90% to 95% being singletons, with the ten largest covering 0.55%. The sample here was peripheral blood, taken on day 0 of AZD1222 vaccination. These receptors were collected from an adult in good health.

The V and J genes are TRBV6-4 and TRBJ2-3; TRBD2 matches at 10 bases. After removal of 5 bases from V and 2 bases from J, the junction contained 7 bases not matched to a gene. There are 16 residues in the CDR3. Germline CDR1 and CDR2: MRHNA and SNTAGT. The CDR3 protein is CASSSLAGGNTDTQYF. The DNA of the CDR3 is TGTGCCAGCAGTTCCTTAGCGGGGGGAAACACAGATACGCAGTATTTT.

The CDR3 loop is CASSIAPGTGTYEQYF. The CDR3 DNA is TGTGCCAGTAGTATTGCTCCCGGGACAGGGACCTACGAGCAGTACTTC. The chain joins TRBV19 to TRBJ2-7; 9 nucleotides line up with TRBD1. Germline trimming cut 3 bases from V and 2 bases from J; bases unmatched to any gene: 8. CDR1 and CDR2 from the germline V gene are LNHDA and SQIVND (reference sequence). This CDR3 is built from 16 residues.

The rearrangement links TRBV9 to TRBJ2-1; the D is unclear. The CDR3 covers 15 residues. The ends were cut back, 0 bases at V and 0 bases at J, with 7 bases in the middle. In germline, CDR1 is SGDLS, CDR2 YYNGEE. This chain's CDR3 is CASSVASSSYNEQFF. The CDR3 bases are TGTGCCAGCAGCGTAGCGTCGAGCTCCTACAATGAGCAGTTCTTC.

The chain links TRBV28 to TRBJ1-5, with no clear D. V was cut by 6 bases and J by 4 bases, with 13 bases left in between. The CDR3 has 14 amino acids. In germline, CDR1 is MDHEN, CDR2 SYDVKM. The CDR3 nucleotides read TGTGCCAGCAGCCCGGGCCCCCAGAATCAGCCCCAGCATTTT. The encoded protein is CASSPGPQNQPQHF. The entire variable domain, with the rest obtained from reference TRBV28 and TRBJ1-5, is as follows: DVKVTQSSRYLVKRTGEKVFLECVQDMDHENMFWYRQDPGLGLRLIYFSYDVKMKEKGDIPEGYSVSREKKERFSLILESASTNQTSMYLCASSPGPQNQPQHFGDGTRLSIL.

This sequence joins TRBV9 and TRBJ1-5, with D uncertain. Germline CDR1 is SGDLS and CDR2 is YYNGEE. Trimming took off 4 bases at V and 1 base at J, with 9 bases between the two ends. This CDR3 comprises 14 residues. The CDR3 is CASSSDLSNQPQHF. For the CDR3, the DNA is TGTGCCAGCAGCTCGGATTTAAGCAATCAGCCCCAGCATTTT. Full variable domain (rest looked up from reference TRBV9 and TRBJ1-5): DSGVTQTPKHLITATGQRVTLRCSPRSGDLSVYWYQQSLDQGLQFLIQYYNGEERAKGNILERFSAQQFPDLHSELNLSSLELGDSALYFCASSSDLSNQPQHFGDGTRLSIL.

The count of this clone is one. The CDR3 protein is CATSDRTSGASGELFF. The DNA of the CDR3 is TGTGCCACCAGTGACCGGACTAGCGGAGCCTCCGGGGAGCTGTTTTTT. The chain uses TRBV24-1 and TRBJ2-2; 10 nucleotides line up with TRBD2. Germline CDR1 KGHDR, CDR2 SFDVKD. CDR3 size: 16 residues. The junction had 7 bases not matched to a gene; V was cut back by 4 bases and J by 6 bases.

The V call is TRBV27, the J call TRBJ2-7, with D tentatively TRBD2 (5 bases). Trimming pared 0 bases from V and 3 bases from J, leaving 21 bases between. The CDR3 covers 18 residues. Looked up from germline, CDR1 is MNHEY and CDR2 is SMNVEV (reference sequence). The CDR3 sequence: CASSLSVGLGIGDYEQYF. The CDR3 region has the DNA TGTGCCAGCAGTTTATCGGTCGGTTTGGGAATCGGGGACTACGAGCAGTACTTC.

J is TRBJ2-2 and V is TRBV28, with D possibly TRBD1 on 6 matching bases. The CDR3 runs 15 residues. Trimming removed 3 bases from V and 5 bases from J, with 13 bases in between. The germline CDR1 and CDR2 sequences are MDHEN and SYDVKM. CDR3 DNA sequence: TGTGCCAGCAGTTTCGCGACAGGAGATACCGGGGAGCTGTTTTTT. Translation: CASSFATGDTGELFF.

The rearrangement uses TRBV2 and TRBJ2-2, with D uncertain. Looked up from germline, CDR1 is SNHLY and CDR2 is FYNNEI. This CDR3 has 14 residues. V was shortened by 6 bases and J by 4 bases, with 12 bases between the two germline ends. The CDR3 DNA sequence: TGTGCCAGCAGCCCCTTGACTTCCACCGGGGAGCTGTTTTTT. Translation: CASSPLTSTGELFF.

The chain is built from TRBV10-3 and TRBJ2-7; D not certain. The CDR3 totals 13 residues. The germline V gene has CDR1 ENHRY and CDR2 SYGVKD. The ends were cut back, 0 bases at V and 4 bases at J, with 7 bases in the middle. For the CDR3, the DNA is TGTGCCATCAGTGAGTCGGTAGGATACGAGCAGTACTTC. Protein: CAISESVGYEQYF.

This chain links TRBV5-8 with TRBJ2-5; maybe TRBD2 (5 bases). V dropped 0 bases and J dropped 5 bases, with 11 bases sitting between them. This CDR3 contains 14 residues. Germline CDR1 SGHTS, CDR2 YDEGEE. CDR3 bases: TGTGCCAGCAGCTTGGGACTTCGAGGGGAGACCCAGTACTTC. Residues: CASSLGLRGETQYF.

The J gene is TRBJ1-2, the V gene TRBV5-4; tentatively, D is TRBD1 (5 bases). V dropped 3 bases and J dropped 4 bases, with 7 bases sitting between them. Germline CDR1 reads SGHNT; CDR2 reads YYREEE (reference sequence). This CDR3 region has 12 residues. The chain's CDR3 is CASSSDSYGYTF. CDR3 sequence (DNA): TGTGCCAGCAGCTCCGACAGCTATGGCTACACCTTC.

This rearrangement joins TRBV28 to TRBJ2-5, with D perhaps being TRBD1 or TRBD2 (5 bases each). This CDR3 is built from 15 residues. Trimming removed 2 bases at V and 5 bases at J, with 15 bases between. CDR1 is MDHEN, CDR2 SYDVKM, per germline. CDR3 sequence: CASSLARAGGETQYF. The CDR3 coding sequence is TGTGCCAGCAGTTTAGCCAGGGCTGGAGGCGAGACCCAGTACTTC.

The chain has TRBV5-1 and TRBJ2-1, with D perhaps being TRBD1 or TRBD2 (5 bases each). The CDR3 is made up of 15 amino acids. V was trimmed by 2 bases and J by 6 bases, leaving 15 bases between them. Germline values: CDR1 SGHRS, CDR2 YFSETQ. The CDR3 DNA sequence: TGCGCCAGCAGCTTAGACCTTCGGGGCCGCAATGAGCAGTTCTTC. Translation: CASSLDLRGRNEQFF.

This chain connects TRBV6-5 to TRBJ1-1; D ambiguous. CDR1 is MNHEY and CDR2 is SVGAGI in the germline V gene. The CDR3 length is 11 residues. V lost 6 bases, J lost 4 bases, and 6 bases lay in between. For the CDR3, the DNA is TGTGCCAGCAGCCGGGGCACTGAAGCTTTCTTT. It specifies CASSRGTEAFF.

The V gene is TRBV21-1, the J gene TRBJ2-7; TRBD1 reflects the table's D call only, with no check against the DNA. TRBV21-1 is noted as a pseudogene. The CDR3 has 12 residues. The CDR3 reads CASTCREVEQYF. As DNA, the CDR3 is TGTGCCAGCACTTGCAGGGAAGTCGAGCAGTACTTC.

The J gene is TRBJ1-6, the V gene TRBV19, with a weak D call TRBD1 (6 bases). V lost 2 bases and J lost 10, with 12 bases in between. Germline V CDR1 and CDR2: LNHDA, SQIVND (reference sequence). The CDR3 runs 14 residues. The CDR3 spells CASSIRTEKSPLHF. For the CDR3, the DNA is TGTGCCAGTAGTATACGGACAGAAAAGTCACCCCTCCACTTT. The complete variable domain, with remaining parts taken from reference TRBV19 and TRBJ1-6, reads DGGITQSPKYLFRKEGQNVTLSCEQNLNHDAMYWYRQDPGQGLRLIYYSQIVNDFQKGDIAEGYSVSREKKESFPLTVTSAQKNPTAFYLCASSIRTEKSPLHFGNGTRLTVT.

The chain joins TRBV7-9 to TRBJ2-7, with D possibly matching TRBD2 (6 bases). This CDR3 is built from 13 residues. V lost 5 bases, J lost 6 bases, and 14 bases lay in between. CDR1 SEHNR and CDR2 FQNEAQ come from the germline V gene (reference sequence). The DNA for the CDR3 is TGTGCCAGCAGCCCTCTGCGGGGAGGCGAGCAGTACTTC. This codes for CASSPLRGGEQYF.

The chain employs TRBV19 and TRBJ2-1; D call uncertain. Germline V gives CDR1 LNHDA, CDR2 SQIVND (reference sequence). Trimming cost V 5 bases and J 4 bases, with 15 bases left between them. CDR3 length equals 15 residues. The DNA of the CDR3 is TGTGCCAGTAGTGCTTCCCCCTCGGTATACAATGAGCAGTTCTTC. Encoded protein: CASSASPSVYNEQFF.

This clone was detected once. The chain uses TRBV3-1 (or the pseudogene TRBV3-2) and TRBJ2-4, with 7 bases fitting TRBD2. The ends lost 4 bases at V and 3 bases at J; junction bases unmatched: 9. From germline, CDR1 is LGHDT and CDR2 YNNKEL (reference sequence). The CDR3 has 16 residues. CDR3 region: CASSLGLAGNKNIQYF. For the CDR3, the DNA is TGTGCCAGCAGCCTGGGGTTAGCGGGTAACAAAAACATTCAGTACTTC.

The rearrangement uses TRBV4-3 and TRBJ2-2; D call uncertain. Looked up from germline, CDR1 is LGHNA and CDR2 is YSLEER. CDR3 length: 15 residues. Between the trimmed V and J ends, which lost 7 bases and 0 bases, there was a span of 12 bases. This CDR3 is CASTPNTPNTGELFF. CDR3 DNA: TGCGCCAGCACTCCGAACACTCCGAACACCGGGGAGCTGTTTTTT.

The chain joins TRBV7-2 to TRBJ1-1; TRBD1 might be the D (5 bases). The ends were cut back, 5 bases at V and 2 bases at J, with 9 bases in the middle. The germline V gene has CDR1 SGHTA and CDR2 FQGNSA. This CDR3 has 13 residues. The CDR3 nucleotides are TGTGCCAGCAGCGGGGGGGGAAACACTGAAGCTTTCTTT. The encoded protein is CASSGGGNTEAFF.

This chain connects TRBV7-6 to TRBJ1-3, with TRBD1 as a possible D gene (6 bases). Germline CDR1 is SGHVS and CDR2 is FNYEAQ. This CDR3 has 15 residues. Between the trimmed V and J ends, which lost 2 bases and 0 bases, there was a span of 8 bases. Here the CDR3 reads CASSLTGSSGNTIYF. DNA of the CDR3: TGTGCCAGCAGCTTAACAGGGAGCTCTGGAAACACCATATATTTT.

This chain connects TRBV7-9 to TRBJ2-7; D is undetermined. Germline V gene data show CDR1 as SEHNR and CDR2 as FQNEAQ (reference sequence). Trimming shortened V by 1 base and J by 3 bases, and 7 bases separated the two germline ends. The CDR3 has 13 residues. The chain's CDR3 is CASSLGLLYEQYF. In DNA form, the CDR3 reads TGTGCCAGCAGCTTAGGTTTGCTCTACGAGCAGTACTTC.

The V call is TRBV9, the J call TRBJ2-1; unclear D gene. Trimming took off 3 bases at V and 5 bases at J, with 15 bases between the two ends. The CDR3 consists of 15 residues. CDR1 is SGDLS and CDR2 is YYNGEE in the germline V gene. CDR3 DNA: TGTGCCAGCAGCGCAGTGCCAGCGATCCACAATGAGCAGTTCTTC. As protein: CASSAVPAIHNEQFF.

This clone was observed a handful of times. Additional DNA sequences in this sample encode the identical CDR3. The rearrangement links TRBV19 to TRBJ2-3; 9 bases are shared with TRBD2. V dropped 4 bases and J dropped 3; count of bases not matched to a gene: 2. Germline V gene lookup returns CDR1 LNHDA and CDR2 SQIVND (reference sequence). The CDR3 is made up of 14 amino acids. The CDR3 nucleotides read TGTGCCAGTAGTACAAGCGGGGGGACAGATACGCAGTATTTT. This sequence encodes CASSTSGGTDTQYF.

The rearrangement joins TRBV18 to TRBJ1-3; no definite D call. Germline values: CDR1 KGHSH, CDR2 LQKENI. The CDR3 sequence is 17 residues long. V was trimmed by 2 bases and J by 0 bases, leaving 14 bases between them. The CDR3 DNA is TGTGCCAGCTCACCAACCCTAGACCGTTTCTCTGGAAACACCATATATTTT. Translated: CASSPTLDRFSGNTIYF.